A selection of T cell receptor beta chains follows, all from one sample in a study of blood T cell repertoires in COVID-19. Using immunoSEQ multiplex PCR, the repertoire was profiled, and TCRdb retains in-frame clones only, with some absent. The sample shows around 170,000 clones, about 82% of them seen only once. Material: PBMCs or T cells enriched from blood (not recorded which). The receptors originated from a young woman who had recovered from COVID-19. Each CDR3 is given with its conserved first and last residue. A D gene is named only where the DNA matches it firmly. Rows give clone size only sometimes, using once, few, many, or a class for an expanded clone.

v_call,j_call,clone_size,d_call,cdr3_nt,cdr3_aa
TRBV19,TRBJ2-7,-,-,TGTGCCAGTAGTATGGTGGAGTACGAGCAGTACTTC,CASSMVEYEQYF
TRBV10-3,TRBJ2-7,-,-,TGTGCCATCAGTGAGTCGAGGCAGGGCGACGAGCAGTACTTC,CAISESRQGDEQYF
TRBV19,TRBJ2-5,-,TRBD2,TGTGCCAGTAGTAAGCGGGAGGGTTTTTGGGAGACCCAGTACTTC,CASSKREGFWETQYF
TRBV6-2/TRBV6-3,TRBJ2-1,-,TRBD2,TGTGCCAGCAGTTATTCTCTGTCTCAGGCCGGGAGGGCTTACAATGAGCAGTTCTTC,CASSYSLSQAGRAYNEQFF
TRBV9,TRBJ2-2,-,TRBD1,TGTGCCAGCAGCCCCCGGACAGGGAGGTCCGGGGAGCTGTTTTTT,CASSPRTGRSGELFF
TRBV19,TRBJ1-4,-,TRBD1,TGTGCCAGTAGTTCCACCGGGACAGGGAATGAAAAACTGTTTTTT,CASSSTGTGNEKLFF
TRBV2,TRBJ2-7,-,TRBD2,TGTGCCAGCAGTGCCCTGGCGGGAGGGCCCGTTCTCAAGTCCTACGAGCAGTACTTC,CASSALAGGPVLKSYEQYF
TRBV11-3,TRBJ2-1,-,-,TGTGCCAGCAGCTTATCCGGGTGGAGCTCCTACAATGAGCAGTTCTTC,CASSLSGWSSYNEQFF
TRBV7-2,TRBJ2-1,-,-,TGTGCCAGCAGCTTACTAGCGACCAGTGAGCAGTTCTTC,CASSLLATSEQFF
TRBV24-1,TRBJ1-6,-,-,TGTGCCACACCACGGGGGGCGCCCCTCCACTTT,CATPRGAPLHF
TRBV30,TRBJ2-7,-,TRBD2,TGTGCCTGGAGTGTACTCGGGGGGTACGAGCAGTACTTC,CAWSVLGGYEQYF
TRBV7-2,TRBJ1-2,-,-,TGTGCCAGCAGAGTGAGGGGAGGGACTAACTATGGCTACACCTTC,CASRVRGGTNYGYTF
TRBV7-9,TRBJ2-1,-,TRBD1,TGTGCCAGCAGCTTAGTGGGACAGGGGGCGTACAATGAGCAGTTCTTC,CASSLVGQGAYNEQFF
TRBV6-5,TRBJ2-1,once,TRBD2,TGTGCCAGCAGTATGGGACTAGCGACCTACAATGAGCAGTTCTTC,CASSMGLATYNEQFF
TRBV25-1,TRBJ2-1,few,TRBD1,TGTGCCAGCAGTGAACCCCGGGACAGAGAAAAAGAGCAGTTCTTC,CASSEPRDREKEQFF
TRBV6-5,TRBJ1-2,-,-,TGTGCCAGTAGACTCCGGGACTTAAACTATGGCTACACCTTC,CASRLRDLNYGYTF
TRBV7-9,TRBJ1-6,-,TRBD1,TGTGCCAGCAGGGGTGGGACAGAAAGTTCACCCCTCCACTTT,CASRGGTESSPLHF
TRBV7-6,TRBJ2-5,-,-,TGTGCCAGCAGCGTTAGCACTAGAAGAGAGACCCAGTACTTC,CASSVSTRRETQYF
TRBV4-1,TRBJ1-3,-,TRBD1,TGCGCCAGCAGCCACGGACAGGGGAGGCTAGGCTCTGGAAACACCATATATTTT,CASSHGQGRLGSGNTIYF
TRBV27,TRBJ2-2,-,-,TGTGCCAGCAGAAGCGTGGAGAGGCGAAACGGGGAGCTGTTTTTT,CASRSVERRNGELFF
TRBV28,TRBJ1-1,-,-,TGTGCCAGCAGTCCCCCAAGCAGGGACACTGAAGCTTTCTTT,CASSPPSRDTEAFF
TRBV21-1,TRBJ2-7,-,-,TGTGCCAGCAGCAAAGCGCCCCTGTCCCGAAAGGACAGGGGGATCATATATTCCTACGAGCAGTACTTC,CASSKAPLSRKDRGIIYSYEQYF
TRBV7-2,TRBJ1-4,-,TRBD1,TGTGCCAGCAGTTGGCAGGACAGGGTCGGTGAAAAACTGTTTTTT,CASSWQDRVGEKLFF
TRBV3-1/TRBV3-2,TRBJ2-5,once,-,TGTGCCAGCAGCCACTACGGGAGTCCGTCTCAAGAGACCCAGTACTTC,CASSHYGSPSQETQYF
TRBV5-1,TRBJ2-6,once,-,TGCGCCAGCAGCTTGGCTCCCTCCTCTGGGGCCAACGTCCTGACTTTC,CASSLAPSSGANVLTF
TRBV27,TRBJ2-7,-,-,TGTGCCAGCAGTTTTGCTGTCGCGTCCGAGCAGTACTTC,CASSFAVASEQYF
TRBV14,TRBJ1-3,few,-,TGTGCCAGCAGCCAAGAATATCGCGGACTCCTCTCTGGAAACACCATATATTTT,CASSQEYRGLLSGNTIYF
TRBV21-1,TRBJ2-1,-,-,TGTGCCAGCAGCAAAGATCCCACGAGCGGGCTAGGACCCAGGGGGTACTACAATGAGCAGTTCTTC,CASSKDPTSGLGPRGYYNEQFF
TRBV5-1,TRBJ2-1,-,-,TGCGCCAGCAGCCCGCAAGACGGGAGCTCCTACAATGAGCAGTTCTTC,CASSPQDGSSYNEQFF
TRBV19,TRBJ1-1,once,-,TGTGCCAGTAGTATAACAGAGACCAACACTGAAGCTTTCTTT,CASSITETNTEAFF
TRBV6-5,TRBJ1-2,once,-,TGTGCCAGCAGGACGGGGGTTTCAGGGAACTATGGCTACACCTTC,CASRTGVSGNYGYTF
TRBV5-1,TRBJ2-7,-,TRBD1,TGCGCCAGCAGCATAGACAGGGGCAACTCCTACGAGCAGTACTTC,CASSIDRGNSYEQYF
TRBV5-1,TRBJ1-1,-,-,TGCGCCAGCAGCTTGGAGGCCCGAGGGTCTGAAGCTTTCTTT,CASSLEARGSEAFF
TRBV28,TRBJ1-2,-,TRBD1,TGTGCCAGCACCCTATCGACAGGGTCAGGGGTTGATGGCTACACCTTC,CASTLSTGSGVDGYTF
TRBV7-9,TRBJ1-5,-,-,TGTGCCAGCAGTCAAGAACTTAGCAATCAGCCCCAGCATTTT,CASSQELSNQPQHF
TRBV28,TRBJ2-5,-,-,TGTGCCAGCAGTTCTACTAGGGTGGAGACCCAGTACTTC,CASSSTRVETQYF
TRBV11-2,TRBJ1-5,-,TRBD1,TGTGCCAGCAGCCTCGACAGGGATCAGCCCCAGCATTTT,CASSLDRDQPQHF
TRBV6-6,TRBJ2-5,-,TRBD2,TGTGCCAGCAGCGAACACGGACCGGGGGGAGAGACCCAGTACTTC,CASSEHGPGGETQYF
TRBV5-1,TRBJ2-3,-,TRBD2,TGCGCCAGCAGCCGTTCCGGGACTAGCGAGCTCGGGGATACGCAGTATTTT,CASSRSGTSELGDTQYF
TRBV18,TRBJ2-7,-,-,TGTGCCAGCTCACGCACGCAGGATTTCGAGCAGTACTTC,CASSRTQDFEQYF
TRBV5-1,TRBJ2-7,few,TRBD2,TGCGCCAGCAGCTCGGGGCCCCCGGGACTAGCGGGAGGGCAGGGTGAGCAGTACTTC,CASSSGPPGLAGGQGEQYF
TRBV27,TRBJ2-7,-,-,TGTGCCAGCAGGCTGTCCCGCGGCTACGAGCAGTACTTC,CASRLSRGYEQYF